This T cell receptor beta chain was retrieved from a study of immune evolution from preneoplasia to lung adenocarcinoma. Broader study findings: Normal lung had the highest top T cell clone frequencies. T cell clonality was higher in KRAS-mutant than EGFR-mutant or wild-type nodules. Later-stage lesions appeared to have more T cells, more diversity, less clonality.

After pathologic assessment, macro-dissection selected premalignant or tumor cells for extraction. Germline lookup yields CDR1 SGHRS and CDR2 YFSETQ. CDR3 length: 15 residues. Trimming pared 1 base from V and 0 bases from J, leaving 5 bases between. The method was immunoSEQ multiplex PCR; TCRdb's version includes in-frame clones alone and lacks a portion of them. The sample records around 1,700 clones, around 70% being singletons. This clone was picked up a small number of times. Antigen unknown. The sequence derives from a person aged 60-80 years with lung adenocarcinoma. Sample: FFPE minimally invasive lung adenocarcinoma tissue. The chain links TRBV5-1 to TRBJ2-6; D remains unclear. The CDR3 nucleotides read TGCGCCAGCAGCTTGTCTCTCTCTGGGGCCAACGTCCTGACTTTC. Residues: CASSLSLSGANVLTF.